The 17 T cell receptor beta chains presented below share a single source sample, sequenced in a study of cytomegalovirus exposure and HLA in healthy donors. PCR involved 60 Vbeta and 13 Jbeta primers. Profiled with immunoSEQ multiplex PCR; TCRdb holds only in-frame clones, not every one. The table lists 140,000 or so clones, around 75% of them singletons. The source material was PBMCs. All receptors derive from a woman in her twenties or thirties in good health and CMV-seronegative.

This chain joins TRBV6-1 and TRBJ1-2, with TRBD1 matching over 8 bases. CDR1 is MNHNS and CDR2 is SASEGT in the germline V gene. The CDR3 is made up of 14 amino acids. The V and J ends lost 4 bases and 5 bases, in that order; junction bases with no gene match: 6. The CDR3 spells CASSAYRGAYGYTF. The CDR3 region has the DNA TGTGCCAGCAGTGCGTACAGGGGGGCATATGGCTACACCTTC.

This CDR3 is CASSPGQPGELFF. DNA for the CDR3: TGCGCCAGCAGCCCGGGACAGCCCGGGGAGCTGTTTTTT. This chain connects TRBV5-1 to TRBJ2-2; 7 bases line up with TRBD1. V gave up 4 bases and J gave up 6 bases; unmatched junction bases: 3. The CDR3 length is 13 residues. Germline-derived CDR1 and CDR2 are SGHRS and YFSETQ.

This clone was seen only a few times. The V call is TRBV5-1, the J call TRBJ2-6; 12 bases are a match to TRBD1. This CDR3 comprises 20 residues. Trimming removed 0 bases from V and 1 base from J; junction bases left unmatched: 8. The germline CDR1 and CDR2 sequences are SGHRS and YFSETQ. The CDR3 sequence is CASSLVRVGQGASGANVLTF. The CDR3 DNA follows: TGCGCCAGCAGCTTGGTCCGGGTGGGACAGGGGGCATCTGGGGCCAACGTCCTGACTTTC. Filled out from reference TRBV5-1 and TRBJ2-6, the complete variable domain reads KAGVTQTPRYLIKTRGQQVTLSCSPISGHRSVSWYQQTPGQGLQFLFEYFSETQRNKGNFPGRFSGRQFSNSRSEMNVSTLELGDSALYLCASSLVRVGQGASGANVLTFGAGSRLTVL.

The sample holds a few counts of this clone. The chain joins TRBV10-1 to TRBJ2-1; D might be TRBD1 (6 bases). Germline lookup yields CDR1 WNHNN and CDR2 SYGVQD (reference sequence). There are 13 residues in the CDR3. V was trimmed by 4 bases and J by 11 bases, leaving 15 bases between them. In DNA form, the CDR3 reads TGCGCCAGCAGTGTACAACAGGGAAACCAGCAGTTCTTC. Translated: CASSVQQGNQQFF.

The chain is built from TRBV5-8 and TRBJ2-5, with TRBD2 matching 9 bases. Near its end, the DNA agrees better with TRBJ2-7, so the J call may be wrong. Germline CDR1 SGHTS, CDR2 YDEGEE. CDR3 length: 17 residues. CDR3 loop: CASRAGVGVAGAYEQYF. As DNA, the CDR3 is TGTGCCAGCAGAGCGGGGGTAGGGGTAGCGGGGGCCTACGAGCAGTACTTC.

This clone was seen a handful of times. This chain connects TRBV6-5 to TRBJ1-5; D is possibly TRBD1 (6 bases). The CDR3 is made up of 12 amino acids. CDR1 is MNHEY, CDR2 SVGAGI, per germline. V lost 7 bases, J lost 7 bases, and 11 bases lay in between. This chain's CDR3 is CASIRGRQPQHF. The DNA of the CDR3 is TGTGCCAGCATCAGGGGCAGGCAGCCCCAGCATTTT.

This clone was seen a single time. The chain recombines TRBV19 with TRBJ2-5; TRBD1 aligns across 11 bases. Germline lookup yields CDR1 LNHDA and CDR2 SQIVND (reference sequence). The CDR3 totals 14 residues. V trimming: 4 bases; J trimming: 5 bases; junction bases outside the gene matches: 3. Here the CDR3 reads CASSRTGGVETQYF. The CDR3 DNA reads TGTGCCAGTAGTAGGACAGGGGGCGTCGAGACCCAGTACTTC.

V and J are TRBV19 and TRBJ1-4; D perhaps matches TRBD1 (5 bases). The CDR3 covers 17 residues. V was pared by 5 bases and J by 12 bases, with 28 bases between. Germline V gene sequence: CDR1 LNHDA, CDR2 SQIVND (reference sequence). The CDR3 loop reads CASSDSGTRLAFGELFF. The CDR3 DNA is TGTGCCAGTAGTGATAGCGGGACGCGACTGGCCTTCGGGGAACTGTTTTTT.

This clone was detected a few times. The chain is built from TRBV5-6 and TRBJ2-7; D is possibly TRBD1 (6 bases). Trimming cost V 1 base and J 5 bases, with 13 bases left between them. CDR3 size: 14 residues. Germline CDR1 is SGHDT and CDR2 is YYEEEE. The DNA of the CDR3 is TGTGCCAGCAGCTTGTGGGCCGGGACAAACGAGCAGTACTTC. Its protein is CASSLWAGTNEQYF.

J is TRBJ2-1 and V is TRBV27; 10 nucleotides line up with TRBD1. The V gene's germline CDR1 is MNHEY and CDR2 SMNVEV (reference sequence). The CDR3 loop spans 15 amino acids. The V segment lost 5 bases and the J segment 3 bases; nucleotides outside the gene matches: 4. The DNA of the CDR3 is TGTGCCAGCAGTCTGACAGGGGGCGGCTACAATGAGCAGTTCTTC. Encoded protein: CASSLTGGGYNEQFF.

CDR3 nucleotide sequence: TGTGCCAGCAGAAGGGGGACCCAGGCGGAGACCCAGTACTTC. It codes for CASRRGTQAETQYF. The chain couples TRBV2 to TRBJ2-5, with TRBD1 as a possible D gene (6 bases). V was shortened by 6 bases and J by 5 bases, with 16 bases between the two germline ends. The length of the CDR3 is 14 residues. The germline CDR1 and CDR2 sequences are SNHLY and FYNNEI.

This clone was seen more than once but under ten times. J is TRBJ1-5 and V is TRBV19, with D possibly being TRBD1 (6 bases). The ends were cut back, 6 bases at V and 7 bases at J, with 28 bases in the middle. CDR1 LNHDA and CDR2 SQIVND come from the germline V gene (reference sequence). CDR3 size: 18 residues. CDR3 nucleotides: TGTGCCAGTAGACCCACAACCACCGGGACACGGTTCAAACAGCCCCAGCATTTT. Translation gives CASRPTTTGTRFKQPQHF. Looking up the rest from reference TRBV19 and TRBJ1-5 gives the full variable domain: DGGITQSPKYLFRKEGQNVTLSCEQNLNHDAMYWYRQDPGQGLRLIYYSQIVNDFQKGDIAEGYSVSREKKESFPLTVTSAQKNPTAFYLCASRPTTTGTRFKQPQHFGDGTRLSIL.

This chain joins TRBV4-3 and TRBJ2-7; D is ambiguous. The germline V gene has CDR1 LGHNA and CDR2 YSLEER. CDR3 length: 15 amino acids. V was cut by 1 base and J by 2 bases, with 12 bases left in between. The CDR3 coding sequence is TGCGCCAGCAGCCAAGGTTTAACAACAGCCTACGAGCAGTACTTC. It specifies CASSQGLTTAYEQYF.

This clone has only a few counts. The rearrangement uses TRBV19 and TRBJ1-4; no reliable D call. CDR1 and CDR2 from the germline V gene are LNHDA and SQIVND (reference sequence). This CDR3 spans 14 amino acids. The V end lost 5 bases, the J end lost 8 bases, and 15 bases lay between the germline ends. CDR3 residues: CASSSGSPTEKLFF. The CDR3, as DNA: TGTGCCAGTAGTTCGGGTTCCCCTACAGAAAAACTGTTTTTT.

The chain recombines TRBV5-4 with TRBJ2-3, with 9 bases fitting TRBD2. The J segment lost 2 bases and the V segment lost 4 bases, leaving 8 bases of the junction unmatched. The CDR3 runs 16 residues. CDR1 is SGHNT and CDR2 is YYREEE in the germline V gene (reference sequence). This CDR3 is CASSPYASGITDTQYF. The CDR3 region has the DNA TGTGCCAGCAGCCCGTACGCTAGCGGGATCACAGATACGCAGTATTTT.

The V and J genes are TRBV4-2 and TRBJ1-4; D might be TRBD1 (6 bases). Germline CDR1 reads LGHNA; CDR2 reads YNFKEQ. The ends were cut back, 1 base at V and 8 bases at J, with 17 bases in the middle. The CDR3 runs to 16 residues. CDR3 in DNA: TGTGCCAGCAGCCAAGGGGAGGGGGGGCTGGTAGAAAAACTGTTTTTT. It is translated as CASSQGEGGLVEKLFF.

The V call is TRBV2, the J call TRBJ2-3; the D is unclear. The germline V and J ends were trimmed by 5 bases and 1 base, with 10 bases remaining between them. Germline lookup yields CDR1 SNHLY and CDR2 FYNNEI. There are 14 residues in the CDR3. The CDR3, as DNA: TGTGCCAGCAGTCTATCGCTTCGCACAGATACGCAGTATTTT. This codes for CASSLSLRTDTQYF.